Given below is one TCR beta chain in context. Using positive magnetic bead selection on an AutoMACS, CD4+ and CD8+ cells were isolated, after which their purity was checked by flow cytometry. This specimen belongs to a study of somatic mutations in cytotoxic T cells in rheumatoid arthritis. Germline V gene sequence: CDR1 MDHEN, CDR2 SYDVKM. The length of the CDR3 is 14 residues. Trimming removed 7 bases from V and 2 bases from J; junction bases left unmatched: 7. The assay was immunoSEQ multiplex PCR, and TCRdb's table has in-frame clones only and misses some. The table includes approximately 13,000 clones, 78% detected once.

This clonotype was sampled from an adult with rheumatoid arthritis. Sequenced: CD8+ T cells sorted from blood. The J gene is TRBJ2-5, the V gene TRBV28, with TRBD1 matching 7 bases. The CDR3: CASTDRDGQETQYF. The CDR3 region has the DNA TGTGCCAGCACCGACAGGGACGGGCAAGAGACCCAGTACTTC.